The clone carrying this T cell receptor beta chain was seen ten or more times. The antigen remains undetermined. The sample originates from a study of blood T cells in healthy people across ages. Then a second PCR, running about 7 to 11 cycles, was carried out with a sample-barcoded 5' primer and a J-beta primer mix. In TCRdb, the 5' RACE reads were re-called with MiXCR into one record per CDR3 protein. In the table there are hundreds of thousands of distinct CDR3 sequences, 29% of which are singletons. Study-level results: A greater number of naive CD4+ cells and higher diversity distinguished long-lived donors from aged donors. The study could not conclusively compare naive and antigen-experienced cells, given its unsorted PBMCs. Calculation of diversity from one million T cells yielded estimates considered to be underestimates.

CDR1 and CDR2 (germline): DFQATT, SNEGSKA (reference sequence). V shed 2 bases and J 4 bases; nucleotides not matched to a gene: 5. There are 14 residues in the CDR3. The specimen sequenced was blood. The chain has TRBV20-1 and TRBJ1-2, with 9 bases identical to TRBD1. This TCR derives from a woman of 80 years or more in good health. Here the CDR3 reads CSARPTGGAYGYTF. In nucleotides, the CDR3 is TGCAGTGCTAGACCTACAGGGGGCGCCTATGGCTACACCTTC.